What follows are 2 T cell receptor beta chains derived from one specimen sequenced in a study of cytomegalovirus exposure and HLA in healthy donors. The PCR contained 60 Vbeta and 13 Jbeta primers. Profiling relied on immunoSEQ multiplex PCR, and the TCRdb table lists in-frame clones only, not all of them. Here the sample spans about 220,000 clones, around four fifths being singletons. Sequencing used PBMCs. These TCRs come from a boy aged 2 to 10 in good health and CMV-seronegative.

CDR3 sequence reads: CASREGQPQHF. Here the CDR3 DNA reads TGTGCCAGCAGAGAGGGTCAGCCCCAGCATTTT. The J gene is TRBJ1-5, the V gene TRBV6-1; D is uncertain. Germline V gene lookup returns CDR1 MNHNS and CDR2 SASEGT. The V end was cut by 6 bases, the J end by 6 bases, with 6 bases between. The CDR3 extends over 11 amino acids.

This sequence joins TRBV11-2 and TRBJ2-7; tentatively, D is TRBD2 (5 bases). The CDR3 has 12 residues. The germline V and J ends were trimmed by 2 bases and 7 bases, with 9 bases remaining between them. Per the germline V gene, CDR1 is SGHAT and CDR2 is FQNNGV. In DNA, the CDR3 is TGTGCCAGCAGCTTATCCTCGGGAGAGCAGTACTTC. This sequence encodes CASSLSSGEQYF.